The clone carrying this TCR beta chain was seen ten or more times. Antigen unknown. CDR1 SGHAT and CDR2 FQNNGV come from the germline V gene. CDR3 size: 17 residues. V lost 5 bases to trimming and J lost 2 bases; unmatched junction nucleotides: 11. The data were taken from a study of T cells in Graves' hyperthyroidism and ophthalmopathy. The study, taken as a whole, reports: Ophthalmopathy and stable hyperthyroidism were told apart by a 13 V-J model.

RNA transcripts gave rise to amplified TCR beta CDR3 regions. HTBI primers were the set used in a first-round RT-PCR of the TCR CDR3. A single record per CDR3 protein comes from TCRdb applying MiXCR to the multiplex PCR reads. Of hundreds of thousands of distinct CDR3 sequences in the sample, approximately 15% are singletons; the top ten hold approximately 13%. Duration under 3 months, a NOSPECS grade of at least 4, and a Clinical Activity Score of at least 3 characterized the ophthalmopathy patients. The rearrangement uses TRBV11-2 and TRBJ2-5, with 10 bases aligning to TRBD2. The sequenced sample consisted of blood. The TCR sequence derives from a man in his late teens or twenties with Graves' ophthalmopathy. The CDR3 sequence: CASSPKPPSGGQETQYF. CDR3 in DNA: TGTGCCAGCAGCCCCAAACCCCCTAGCGGGGGACAAGAGACCCAGTACTTC.